The sequence of this T cell receptor (beta chain) was determined in a study of response to subunit inactivated influenza vaccine. TCRdb re-analysed the RT-PCR reads in MiXCR, keeping a single row per CDR3 protein. The sample lists under 500,000 distinct CDR3 sequences, roughly 9.8% occurring once. Trimming removed 9 bases from V and 6 bases from J, with 11 bases in between. CDR1 and CDR2 from the germline V gene are SEHNR and FQNEAQ (reference sequence). CDR3 length: 12 amino acids. The sequence derives from a man aged 50-59 years who received an inactivated influenza vaccine. The input for sequencing was PBMCs from blood, taken about 40 days after vaccination. The V and J genes are TRBV7-9 and TRBJ2-2, with D unresolved. This chain's CDR3 is CAREVAPGELFF. The CDR3 region has the DNA TGTGCCAGAGAGGTTGCCCCCGGGGAGCTGTTTTTT.